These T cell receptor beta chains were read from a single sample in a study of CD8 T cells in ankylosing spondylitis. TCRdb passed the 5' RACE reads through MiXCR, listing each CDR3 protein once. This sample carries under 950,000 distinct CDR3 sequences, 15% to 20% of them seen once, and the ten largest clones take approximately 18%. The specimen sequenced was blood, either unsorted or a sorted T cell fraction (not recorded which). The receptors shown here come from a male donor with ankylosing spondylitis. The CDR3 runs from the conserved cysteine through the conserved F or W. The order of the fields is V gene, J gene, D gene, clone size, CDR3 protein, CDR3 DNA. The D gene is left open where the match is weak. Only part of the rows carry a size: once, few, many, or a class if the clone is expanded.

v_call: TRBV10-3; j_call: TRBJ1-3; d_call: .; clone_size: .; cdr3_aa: CAISDTASGNTIYF; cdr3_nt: TGTGCCATCAGTGATACAGCCTCTGGAAACACCATATATTTT
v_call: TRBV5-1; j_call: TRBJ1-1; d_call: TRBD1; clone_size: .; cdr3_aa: CASSPNGQGATEAFF; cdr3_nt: TGCGCCAGCAGCCCCAACGGACAGGGGGCCACTGAAGCTTTCTTT
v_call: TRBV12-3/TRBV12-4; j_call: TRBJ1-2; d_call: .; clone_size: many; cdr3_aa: CASSPSRRGGNYGYTF; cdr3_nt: TGTGCCAGCAGTCCAAGTCGCAGGGGAGGTAACTATGGCTACACCTTC
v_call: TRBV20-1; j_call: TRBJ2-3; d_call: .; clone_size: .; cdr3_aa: CSARDRQEEGRTVMDTQYF; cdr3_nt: TGCAGTGCTAGAGATCGGCAGGAGGAAGGACGCACTGTAATGGATACGCAGTATTTT
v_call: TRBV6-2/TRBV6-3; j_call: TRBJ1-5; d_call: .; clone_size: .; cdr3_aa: CASSYLRGPQHF; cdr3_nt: TGTGCCAGCAGTTACTTAAGGGGGCCCCAGCATTTT
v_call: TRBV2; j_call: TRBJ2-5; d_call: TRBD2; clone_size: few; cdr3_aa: CASSEDPLPGLAGKETQYF; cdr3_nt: TGTGCCAGCAGTGAAGATCCCCTCCCGGGACTAGCGGGAAAAGAGACCCAGTACTTC
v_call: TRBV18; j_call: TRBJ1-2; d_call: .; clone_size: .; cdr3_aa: CASSSTDLGGYTF; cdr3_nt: TGTGCCAGCTCATCTACAGATTTGGGTGGCTACACCTTC
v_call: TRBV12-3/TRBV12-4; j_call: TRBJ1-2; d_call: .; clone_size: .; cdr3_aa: CASSPTVGFRNGYTF; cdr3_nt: TGTGCCAGCAGCCCAACCGTGGGATTTAGGAATGGCTACACCTTC
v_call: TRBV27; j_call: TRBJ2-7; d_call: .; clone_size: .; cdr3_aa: CASAHAGINYEQYF; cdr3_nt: TGTGCCAGCGCCCATGCGGGGATAAATTACGAGCAGTACTTC
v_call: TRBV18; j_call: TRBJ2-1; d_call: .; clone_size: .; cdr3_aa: CASSPATGLLSSYNEQFF; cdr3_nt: TGTGCCAGCTCCCCAGCAACGGGACTTCTAAGCTCCTACAATGAGCAGTTCTTC
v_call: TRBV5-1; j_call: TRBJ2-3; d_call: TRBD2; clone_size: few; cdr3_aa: CASSSLNLAGVGTDTQYF; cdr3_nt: TGCGCCAGCAGCTCCCTCAACTTAGCGGGAGTAGGGACAGATACGCAGTATTTT
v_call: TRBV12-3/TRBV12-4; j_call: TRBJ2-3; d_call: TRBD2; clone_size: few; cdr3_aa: CASSWGPLAGGRQQYF; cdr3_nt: TGTGCCAGCAGTTGGGGACCACTAGCGGGGGGACGCCAGCAGTATTTT
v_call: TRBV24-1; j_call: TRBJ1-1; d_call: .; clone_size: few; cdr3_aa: CAPSGDSTEAFF; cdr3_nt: TGTGCCCCCTCGGGGGATAGCACTGAAGCTTTCTTT
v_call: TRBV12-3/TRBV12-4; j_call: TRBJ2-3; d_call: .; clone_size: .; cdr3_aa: CASSLFGSLGTDTQYF; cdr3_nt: TGTGCCAGCAGTTTATTCGGCAGTCTGGGCACAGATACGCAGTATTTT
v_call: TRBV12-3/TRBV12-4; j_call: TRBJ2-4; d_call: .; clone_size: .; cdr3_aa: CASSRGGDGSKNIQYF; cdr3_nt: TGTGCCAGCAGCCGCGGGGGCGACGGGTCCAAAAACATTCAGTACTTC
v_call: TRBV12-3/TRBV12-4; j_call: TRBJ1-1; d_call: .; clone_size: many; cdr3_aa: CASSSVGQGGTEAFF; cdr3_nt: TGTGCCAGCAGTTCGGTGGGTCAGGGAGGGACTGAAGCTTTCTTT
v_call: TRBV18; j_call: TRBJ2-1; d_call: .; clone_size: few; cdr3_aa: CASSLTAYSYNEQFF; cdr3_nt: TGTGCCAGCTCACTAACAGCCTACTCCTACAATGAGCAGTTCTTC
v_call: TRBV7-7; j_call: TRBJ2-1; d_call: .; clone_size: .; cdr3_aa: CASSFESGVAMYNEQFF; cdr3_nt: TGTGCCAGCAGCTTCGAATCAGGGGTCGCGATGTACAATGAGCAGTTCTTC
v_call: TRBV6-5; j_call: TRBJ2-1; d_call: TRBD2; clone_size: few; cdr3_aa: CASSSGTSGGGEQFF; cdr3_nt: TGTGCCAGCAGTTCCGGGACTAGCGGGGGGGGTGAGCAGTTCTTC
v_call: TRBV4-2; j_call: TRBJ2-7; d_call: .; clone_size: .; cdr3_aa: CSSSRLGASGRYEQYF; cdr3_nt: TGTTCCAGCAGCCGATTGGGGGCTAGCGGAAGGTACGAGCAGTACTTC
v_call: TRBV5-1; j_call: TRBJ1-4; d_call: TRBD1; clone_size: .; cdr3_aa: CASSIQGKGREKLFF; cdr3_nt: TGCGCCAGCAGCATACAGGGGAAGGGACGTGAAAAACTGTTTTTT
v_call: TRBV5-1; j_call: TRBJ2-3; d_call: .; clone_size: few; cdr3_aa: CASSLSGGRDTQYF; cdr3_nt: TGCGCCAGCAGCTTGTCGGGGGGCCGCGATACGCAGTATTTT
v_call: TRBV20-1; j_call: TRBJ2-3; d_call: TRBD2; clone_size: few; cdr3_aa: CSARDPWTSGSRTDTQYF; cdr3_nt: TGCAGTGCTAGAGACCCGTGGACTAGCGGGAGTAGGACAGATACGCAGTATTTT
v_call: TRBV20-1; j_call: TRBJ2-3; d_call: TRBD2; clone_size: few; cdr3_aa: CSAAASGADTQYF; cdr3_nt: TGCAGTGCTGCAGCAAGCGGGGCAGATACGCAGTATTTT
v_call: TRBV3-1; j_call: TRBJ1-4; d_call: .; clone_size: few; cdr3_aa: CASSPRGGGSGEKLFF; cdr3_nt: TGTGCCAGCAGCCCCCGGGGAGGTGGCTCTGGGGAAAAACTGTTTTTT
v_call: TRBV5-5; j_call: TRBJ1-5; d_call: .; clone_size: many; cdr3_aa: CASSLATGMASQPQHF; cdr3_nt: TGTGCCAGCAGCTTGGCGACGGGGATGGCGAGTCAGCCCCAGCATTTT
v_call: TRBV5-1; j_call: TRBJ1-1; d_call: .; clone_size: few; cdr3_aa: CASSLAAGKTEAFF; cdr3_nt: TGCGCCAGCAGCTTGGCAGCGGGGAAGACTGAAGCTTTCTTT
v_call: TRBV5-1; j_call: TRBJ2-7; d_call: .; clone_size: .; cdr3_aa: CASSLGGGGTYEQYF; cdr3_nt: TGTGCCAGCAGCTTGGGTGGCGGGGGCACCTACGAGCAGTACTTC
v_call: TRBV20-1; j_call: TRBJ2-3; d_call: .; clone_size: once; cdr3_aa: CSASATDTQYF; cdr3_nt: TGCAGTGCCTCTGCCACAGATACGCAGTATTTT
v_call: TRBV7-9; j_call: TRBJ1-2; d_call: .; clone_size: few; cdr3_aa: CASSSDKPLGYTF; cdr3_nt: TGTGCCAGCAGTTCGGACAAGCCATTAGGCTACACCTTC
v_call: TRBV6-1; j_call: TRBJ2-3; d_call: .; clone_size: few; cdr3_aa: CASSEASLKQYF; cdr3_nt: TGTGCCAGCAGTGAAGCTTCACTAAAGCAGTATTTT
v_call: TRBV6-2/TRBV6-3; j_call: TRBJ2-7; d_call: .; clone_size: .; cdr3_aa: CASSSLSGSNEQYF; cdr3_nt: TGTGCCAGCAGCTCCCTTAGCGGATCAAACGAGCAGTACTTC